The 27 T cell receptor beta chains in this list originate from one sample, sequenced in a study of blood T cell repertoires in COVID-19. Assay: immunoSEQ multiplex PCR; the TCRdb copy retains only in-frame clones and omits some. The data contain more than 300,000 clones, 86% of them singletons. The specimen was peripheral blood. The source of these receptors is a woman between 50 and 59 years old with acute or convalescent COVID-19.

CDR3 in DNA: TGCGCCAGCAGCCACTATACAGGGGACTACGAGCAGTACTTC. This gives the protein CASSHYTGDYEQYF. The chain couples TRBV4-1 to TRBJ2-7, with 7 positions matching TRBD1. Germline V lookup: CDR1 MGHRA, CDR2 YSYEKL. The V segment lost 3 bases and the J segment 3 bases; nucleotides outside the gene matches: 5. The CDR3 covers 14 residues.

The chain combines TRBV15 with TRBJ1-1; D possibly corresponds to TRBD1 (5 bases). Germline V gene data show CDR1 as LNHNV and CDR2 as YYDKDF (reference sequence). The CDR3 is 15 amino acids. Trimming took 7 bases from V and 3 from J, leaving 18 bases between them. The CDR3 sequence is CATTYGGIMDTEAFF. The DNA for the CDR3 is TGTGCCACCACGTATGGGGGGATTATGGACACTGAAGCTTTCTTT.

This clone was detected a few times. The J gene is TRBJ2-2, the V gene TRBV27, with D perhaps TRBD1 (6 bases). The germline gives CDR1 MNHEY, CDR2 SMNVEV (reference sequence). The CDR3 covers 16 residues. V shed 6 bases and J shed 0 bases, with 14 bases lying between them. CDR3 in DNA: TGTGCCAGCAGCAGGGGTTCGGGGTCGAACACCGGGGAGCTGTTTTTT. It specifies CASSRGSGSNTGELFF.

A note on this clone: Germline and junction disagree at one end, which may indicate a read error. The gene calls are TRBV6-2 or TRBV6-3 and TRBJ2-7; TRBD2 matches at 7 bases. The CDR3 is 15 amino acids. Germline V CDR1 and CDR2: MNHEY, SVGEGT. This CDR3 reads CASSRNLAASSEQYF. Here the CDR3 DNA reads TGTGCCAGCAGTAGGAATCTAGCGGCCTCCTCCGAGCAGTACTTC.

This clone has just a few counts. V usage is TRBV2 and J usage is TRBJ2-1; 8 positions agree with TRBD1. The length of the CDR3 is 15 residues. Germline values: CDR1 SNHLY, CDR2 FYNNEI. V lost 3 bases, J lost 4 bases, and 5 bases stayed unmatched. CDR3 DNA sequence: TGTGCCAGCAGTGAGCCGGGACAGGTGTACAATGAGCAGTTCTTC. Translated, it gives CASSEPGQVYNEQFF.

The chain uses TRBV27 and TRBJ2-3; TRBD2 aligns across 10 bases. The CDR3 is made up of 14 amino acids. V trimming: 7 bases; J trimming: 7 bases; junction bases outside the gene matches: 8. The germline V gene encodes CDR1 MNHEY and CDR2 SMNVEV (reference sequence). CDR3 sequence reads: CASTVAGGSYTQYF. The CDR3, as DNA: TGTGCCAGCACCGTAGCGGGAGGTTCTTATACGCAGTATTTT.

The V and J genes are TRBV5-4 and TRBJ2-5; 11 nucleotides align to TRBD1. This CDR3 region has 14 residues. CDR1 and CDR2 from the germline V gene are SGHNT and YYREEE (reference sequence). V was pared by 4 bases and J by 4 bases, with 3 bases of the junction left unmatched. CDR3 in DNA: TGTGCCAGCAGCATGGGACAGGGGGGAGAGACCCAGTACTTC. This encodes CASSMGQGGETQYF. Full variable domain (outside the CDR3, taken from reference TRBV5-4 and TRBJ2-5): ETGVTQSPTHLIKTRGQQVTLRCSSQSGHNTVSWYQQALGQGPQFIFQYYREEENGRGNFPPRFSGLQFPNYSSELNVNALELDDSALYLCASSMGQGGETQYFGPGTRLLVL.

This clone occurred once. The gene calls are TRBV6-5 and TRBJ2-6; D unclear. The ends were cut back, 10 bases at V and 1 base at J, with 8 bases in the middle. The germline gives CDR1 MNHEY, CDR2 SVGAGI. The CDR3 covers 13 residues. This CDR3 is CATFLSGANVLTF. DNA of the CDR3: TGTGCCACCTTCCTTTCTGGGGCCAACGTCCTGACTTTC.

The rearrangement uses TRBV6-5 and TRBJ1-5, with a weak D call TRBD1 (6 bases). Germline V CDR1 and CDR2: MNHEY, SVGAGI. This CDR3 spans 14 amino acids. V gave up 2 bases and J gave up 5 bases, with 10 bases separating them. CDR3 sequence: CASSYGTTDQPQHF. CDR3 DNA: TGTGCCAGCAGTTACGGGACAACCGATCAGCCCCAGCATTTT.

This clone was found a few times. J is TRBJ2-7 and V is TRBV5-5; no clear D gene. This CDR3 spans 11 amino acids. The germline V and J ends were trimmed by 3 bases and 3 bases, with 4 bases remaining between them. CDR1 SGHKS and CDR2 YYEKEE come from the germline V gene (reference sequence). CDR3 DNA: TGTGCCAGCAGCTCACTCTACGAGCAGTACTTC. It is translated as CASSSLYEQYF.

This sequence joins TRBV28 and TRBJ1-5; TRBD1 matches 9 bases. The ends lost 8 bases at V and 0 bases at J; junction bases unmatched: 11. Germline CDR1 and CDR2: MDHEN and SYDVKM. The length of the CDR3 is 17 residues. The CDR3: CASGLGTGLYSNQPQHF. In DNA form, the CDR3 reads TGTGCCAGCGGCCTTGGGACAGGGCTATATAGCAATCAGCCCCAGCATTTT.

The chain carries TRBV19 and TRBJ2-1, with TRBD1 matching over 7 bases. CDR1 is LNHDA and CDR2 is SQIVND in the germline V gene (reference sequence). The J segment lost 3 bases and the V segment lost 7 bases, leaving 6 bases of the junction unmatched. CDR3 length: 14 amino acids. In DNA, the CDR3 is TGTGCCAGTACCAAGACAGGGTTCTACAATGAGCAGTTCTTC. Protein: CASTKTGFYNEQFF.

The V and J genes are TRBV5-1 and TRBJ1-3; no reliable D call. Germline lookup yields CDR1 SGHRS and CDR2 YFSETQ. The CDR3 is 15 residues long. V dropped 0 bases and J dropped 0 bases, with 7 bases sitting between them. In nucleotides, the CDR3 is TGCGCCAGCAGCTTGGCTGGGCGCTCTGGAAACACCATATATTTT. The encoded protein is CASSLAGRSGNTIYF.

The V gene is TRBV27, the J gene TRBJ2-3, with TRBD1 as a possible D gene (5 bases). CDR3 length: 14 residues. The germline V gene encodes CDR1 MNHEY and CDR2 SMNVEV (reference sequence). The V gene lost 7 bases and the J gene lost 1 base, with 12 bases spanning the gap. The CDR3 protein is CASKGQVGTDTQYF. CDR3 nucleotides: TGTGCCAGCAAGGGGCAAGTTGGCACAGATACGCAGTATTTT.

The chain combines TRBV4-3 with TRBJ1-5, with D uncertain. Trimming shortened V by 0 bases and J by 3 bases, and 9 bases separated the two germline ends. There are 15 residues in the CDR3. Per germline, CDR1 LGHNA and CDR2 YSLEER. DNA for the CDR3: TGCGCCAGCAGCCAAGATTATACAGTCAATCAGCCCCAGCATTTT. This translates into CASSQDYTVNQPQHF.

The rearrangement links TRBV5-1 to TRBJ2-5; D is unclear. The CDR3 covers 12 residues. CDR1 and CDR2 from the germline V gene are SGHRS and YFSETQ. V shed 1 base and J shed 4 bases, with 5 bases lying between them. Here the CDR3 DNA reads TGCGCCAGCAGCTTGACGGGAGAGACCCAGTACTTC. Translation gives CASSLTGETQYF. The entire variable domain, with the rest obtained from reference TRBV5-1 and TRBJ2-5, is as follows: KAGVTQTPRYLIKTRGQQVTLSCSPISGHRSVSWYQQTPGQGLQFLFEYFSETQRNKGNFPGRFSGRQFSNSRSEMNVSTLELGDSALYLCASSLTGETQYFGPGTRLLVL.

CDR3 amino acids: CASSQDSILAGAYEQYF. The CDR3 DNA sequence: TGCGCCAGCAGCCAAGACTCGATACTAGCGGGGGCCTACGAGCAGTACTTC. V usage is TRBV4-3 and J usage is TRBJ2-7; 11 bases are a match to TRBD2. The CDR3 extends over 17 amino acids. Trimming removed 0 bases from V and 2 bases from J; junction bases left unmatched: 6. Germline CDR1 and CDR2: LGHNA and YSLEER.

The CDR3 nucleotides are TGTGCCAGCAGTTTGGTTTACGGGAAAATCACAGATACGCAGTATTTT. This codes for CASSLVYGKITDTQYF. This rearrangement joins TRBV28 to TRBJ2-3, with D maybe TRBD2 (5 bases). In germline, CDR1 is MDHEN, CDR2 SYDVKM. V gave up 3 bases and J gave up 2 bases, with 15 bases separating them. CDR3 length equals 16 residues.

V gene TRBV3-1 (or the pseudogene TRBV3-2) combines with J gene TRBJ2-2; 9 nucleotides match TRBD2. Losses at the gene ends were 4 bases for V and 4 bases for J; bases not matched to a gene: 4. The CDR3 sequence is 15 residues long. CDR1 LGHDT and CDR2 YNNKEL come from the germline V gene (reference sequence). The CDR3 loop reads CASSPRTSVTGELFF. The CDR3 DNA reads TGTGCCAGCAGCCCGAGGACTAGCGTCACCGGGGAGCTGTTTTTT.

The genes are TRBV21-1 and TRBJ2-5; TRBD2 reflects the table's D call only, with no check against the DNA. TRBV21-1 is a documented pseudogene. The CDR3 loop spans 16 amino acids. DNA of the CDR3: TGTGCCAGCGGAAGGACTAGCGGGAGGGTCGGGGAGACCCAGTACTTC. Protein: CASGRTSGRVGETQYF.

The chain has TRBV3-1 (or the pseudogene TRBV3-2) and TRBJ2-7; D remains unclear. Germline V gene lookup returns CDR1 LGHDT and CDR2 YNNKEL (reference sequence). The V gene lost 0 bases and the J gene lost 7 bases, with 7 bases spanning the gap. This CDR3 comprises 12 residues. CDR3 amino acids: CASSQDTREQYF. The CDR3 DNA is TGTGCCAGCAGCCAAGATACGAGAGAGCAGTACTTC.

The chain employs TRBV7-9 and TRBJ2-5; 10 nucleotides agree with TRBD1. CDR3 length: 14 residues. Germline CDR1 reads SEHNR; CDR2 reads FQNEAQ (reference sequence). Germline trimming cut 5 bases from V and 5 bases from J; bases unmatched to any gene: 5. Here the CDR3 reads CASSLRDRGETQYF. CDR3 in DNA: TGTGCCAGCAGCCTACGGGACAGGGGCGAGACCCAGTACTTC.

This clone occurred once. V is TRBV20-1 and J is TRBJ2-7; D unresolved. V was shortened by 6 bases and J by 3 bases, with 9 bases between the two germline ends. The CDR3 is made up of 11 amino acids. From germline, CDR1 is DFQATT and CDR2 SNEGSKA (reference sequence). This chain's CDR3 is CSALTGYEQYF. CDR3 nucleotide sequence: TGCAGTGCCCTAACCGGCTACGAGCAGTACTTC.

V usage is TRBV19 and J usage is TRBJ1-1, with no clear D. CDR3 size: 15 residues. Trimming took 8 bases from V and 1 from J, leaving 17 bases between them. Germline V gene sequence: CDR1 LNHDA, CDR2 SQIVND (reference sequence). The CDR3 DNA is TGTGCCAGTTCGAGGGATGTAGCTGCGAACACTGAAGCTTTCTTT. This translates into CASSRDVAANTEAFF.

The V call is TRBV7-2, the J call TRBJ1-4; D is perhaps TRBD1 (5 bases). CDR1 and CDR2 (germline): SGHTA, FQGNSA. V lost 3 bases and J lost 8, with 13 bases in between. The CDR3 extends over 14 amino acids. The CDR3 nucleotides read TGTGCCAGCAGCTTCTGGGGGGTACGAGAAAAACTGTTTTTT. It yields the protein CASSFWGVREKLFF.

The chain uses TRBV28 and TRBJ2-5; 9 bases match TRBD2. CDR1 and CDR2 (germline): MDHEN, SYDVKM. CDR3 length equals 15 residues. Trimming cost V 3 bases and J 1 base; bases outside gene matches: 3. DNA of the CDR3: TGTGCCAGCAGTTTCTGGCGGGAGGGCCAAGAGACCCAGTACTTC. Amino acid sequence: CASSFWREGQETQYF.

The chain couples TRBV5-1 to TRBJ2-3; 11 bases are a match to TRBD2. CDR1 is SGHRS, CDR2 YFSETQ, per germline. The ends lost 3 bases at V and 2 bases at J; junction bases unmatched: 5. CDR3 length: 16 residues. CDR3 sequence: CASSSLAGEITDTQYF. Here the CDR3 DNA reads TGCGCCAGCAGCTCACTAGCGGGAGAAATCACAGATACGCAGTATTTT.